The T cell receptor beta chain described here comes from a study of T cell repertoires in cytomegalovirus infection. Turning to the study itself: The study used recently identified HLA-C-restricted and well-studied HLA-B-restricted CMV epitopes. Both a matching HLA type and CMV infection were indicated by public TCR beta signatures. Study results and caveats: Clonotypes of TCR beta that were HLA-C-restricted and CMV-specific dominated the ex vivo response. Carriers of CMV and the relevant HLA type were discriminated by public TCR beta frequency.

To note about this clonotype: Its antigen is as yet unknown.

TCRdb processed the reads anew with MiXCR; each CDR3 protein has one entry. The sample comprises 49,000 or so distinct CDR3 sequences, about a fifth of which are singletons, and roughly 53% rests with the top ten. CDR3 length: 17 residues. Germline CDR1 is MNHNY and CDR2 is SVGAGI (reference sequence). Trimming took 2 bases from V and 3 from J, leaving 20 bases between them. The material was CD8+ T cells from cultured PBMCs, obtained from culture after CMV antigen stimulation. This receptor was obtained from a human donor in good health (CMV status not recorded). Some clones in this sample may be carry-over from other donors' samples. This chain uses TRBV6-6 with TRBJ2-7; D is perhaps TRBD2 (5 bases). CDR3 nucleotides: TGTGCCAGCAGTTACACTTCTCCTCCGGTCGGGGACTACGAGCAGTACTTC. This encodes CASSYTSPPVGDYEQYF.